This passage covers 3 T cell receptor beta chains from one sample sequenced in a study of T cells in Graves' hyperthyroidism and ophthalmopathy. What was amplified from RNA transcripts were TCR beta CDR3 regions. HTBI primers were used for first-round RT-PCR of the TCR CDR3. TCRdb reprocessed the multiplex PCR reads via MiXCR and lists one record per CDR3 protein. Of around 430,000 distinct CDR3 sequences in the sample, about 15% were seen once. Material: blood. The receptors derive from a woman in her 30s with Graves' hyperthyroidism.

The chain combines TRBV20-1 with TRBJ2-1; TRBD2 aligns across 8 bases. Germline lookup yields CDR1 DFQATT and CDR2 SNEGSKA (reference sequence). The CDR3 runs 15 residues. Trimming at V came to 1 base and at J to 3 bases, leaving 5 bases not matched to a gene. The CDR3 DNA reads as TGCAGTGCTAGAGGGGTTAGCGGGAACTACAATGAGCAGTTCTTC. Residues: CSARGVSGNYNEQFF.

The V call is TRBV5-1, the J call TRBJ2-5; TRBD2 aligns across 8 bases. The ends lost 2 bases at V and 4 bases at J; junction bases unmatched: 16. CDR3 length: 18 residues. Germline CDR1 reads SGHRS; CDR2 reads YFSETQ. CDR3 sequence: CASSFGGVKTGTRETQYF. CDR3 coding DNA: TGCGCCAGCAGCTTTGGGGGCGTAAAAACCGGGACTAGAGAGACCCAGTACTTC.

V is TRBV24-1 and J is TRBJ2-7; no clear D gene. V lost 1 base and J lost 6, with 6 bases in between. The CDR3 is made up of 12 amino acids. CDR1 KGHDR and CDR2 SFDVKD come from the germline V gene. CDR3 bases: TGTGCCACCAGTGATTTAAGGGTCGAGCAGTACTTC. This translates into CATSDLRVEQYF.